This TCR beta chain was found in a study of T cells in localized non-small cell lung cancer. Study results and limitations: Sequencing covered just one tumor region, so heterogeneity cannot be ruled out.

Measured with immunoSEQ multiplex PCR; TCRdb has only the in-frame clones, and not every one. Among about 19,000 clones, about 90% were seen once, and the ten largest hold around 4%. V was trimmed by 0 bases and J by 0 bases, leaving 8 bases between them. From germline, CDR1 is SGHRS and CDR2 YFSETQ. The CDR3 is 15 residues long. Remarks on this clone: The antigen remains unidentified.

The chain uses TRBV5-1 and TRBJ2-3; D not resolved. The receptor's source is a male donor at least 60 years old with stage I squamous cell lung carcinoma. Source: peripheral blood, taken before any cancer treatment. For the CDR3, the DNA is TGCGCCAGCAGCTTGGAGTATGGGAGCACAGATACGCAGTATTTT. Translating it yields CASSLEYGSTDTQYF. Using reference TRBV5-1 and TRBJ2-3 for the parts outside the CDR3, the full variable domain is KAGVTQTPRYLIKTRGQQVTLSCSPISGHRSVSWYQQTPGQGLQFLFEYFSETQRNKGNFPGRFSGRQFSNSRSEMNVSTLELGDSALYLCASSLEYGSTDTQYFGPGTRLTVL.